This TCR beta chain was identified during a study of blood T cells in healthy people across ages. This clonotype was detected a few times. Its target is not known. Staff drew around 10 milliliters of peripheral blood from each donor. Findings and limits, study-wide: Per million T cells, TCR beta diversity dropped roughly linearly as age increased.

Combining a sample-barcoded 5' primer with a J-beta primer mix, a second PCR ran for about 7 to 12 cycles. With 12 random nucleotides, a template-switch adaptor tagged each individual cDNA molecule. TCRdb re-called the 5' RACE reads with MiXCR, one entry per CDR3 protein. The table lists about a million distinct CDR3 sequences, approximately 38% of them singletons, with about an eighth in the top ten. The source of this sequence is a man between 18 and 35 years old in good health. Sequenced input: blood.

The CDR3 spells CASSLYVGTGDTEAFF. For the CDR3, the DNA is TGTGCCAGCAGCTTGTACGTTGGGACAGGGGACACTGAAGCTTTCTTT. The chain combines TRBV5-6 with TRBJ1-1; TRBD1 matches at 10 bases. The germline V gene encodes CDR1 SGHDT and CDR2 YYEEEE. The CDR3 is made up of 16 amino acids. J gave up 3 bases and V 1 base, and 6 bases lay outside the gene matches.